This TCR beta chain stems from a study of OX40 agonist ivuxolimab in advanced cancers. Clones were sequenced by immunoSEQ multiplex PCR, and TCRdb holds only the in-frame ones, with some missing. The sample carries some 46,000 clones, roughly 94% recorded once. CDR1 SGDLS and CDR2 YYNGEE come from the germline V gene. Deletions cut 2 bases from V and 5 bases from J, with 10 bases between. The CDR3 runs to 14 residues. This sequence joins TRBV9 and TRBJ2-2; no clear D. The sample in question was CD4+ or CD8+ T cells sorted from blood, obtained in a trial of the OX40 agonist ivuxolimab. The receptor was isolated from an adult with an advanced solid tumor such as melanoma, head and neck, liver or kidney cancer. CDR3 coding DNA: TGTGCCAGCAGCGTTTTTCAAGGGACCGGGGAGCTGTTTTTT. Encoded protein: CASSVFQGTGELFF.